These 14 T cell receptor beta chains share one sample of origin, sequenced in a study of T cells expressing NK-cell markers. TCRdb re-called the 5' RACE reads; every CDR3 protein appears as one record, without DNA. Across around 260,000 distinct CDR3 sequences, the top ten clones capture roughly 4.2% of the sample. What was sequenced was blood T cells: a sorted CD56 or NKG2C T cell subset, CD4+ or CD8+ T cells, or bulk PBMC T cells (not recorded which). These receptors were obtained from a woman between 18 and 70 years old in good health.

The chain is built from TRBV20-1 and TRBJ2-7; the D call from TCRdb, TRBD2, cannot be confirmed without DNA. CDR1 and CDR2 from the germline V gene are DFQATT and SNEGSKA (reference sequence). The CDR3 sequence is 13 residues long. CDR3 region: CSAKGSGVREQYF.

The CDR3 sequence: CSAPLRGGGGEQFF. V is TRBV20-1 and J is TRBJ2-1; absent DNA, TCRdb's TRBD1 call cannot be checked. This CDR3 has 14 residues. Germline V lookup: CDR1 DFQATT, CDR2 SNEGSKA (reference sequence).

The V call is TRBV5-6, the J call TRBJ1-1; as DNA is missing, the TRBD1 call by TCRdb cannot be tested. The CDR3 is 14 residues long. The germline CDR1 and CDR2 sequences are SGHDT and YYEEEE. CDR3 region: CASSSWTGKSEAFF.

The chain couples TRBV11-2 to TRBJ2-2; TCRdb reports TRBD1, a call that lacks DNA to check it against. The CDR3 loop spans 15 amino acids. Germline V CDR1 and CDR2: SGHAT, FQNNGV. CDR3 sequence reads: CASSLAGTYTGELFF. Full variable domain (remainder filled in from reference TRBV11-2 and TRBJ2-2): EAGVAQSPRYKIIEKRQSVAFWCNPISGHATLYWYQQILGQGPKLLIQFQNNGVVDDSQLPKDRFSAERLKGVDSTLKIQPAKLEDSAVYLCASSLAGTYTGELFFGEGSRLTVL.

V is TRBV4-1 and J is TRBJ1-2; TCRdb designates TRBD1, a call that cannot be tested without DNA. The CDR3 is 15 amino acids. Germline assignment: CDR1 MGHRA and CDR2 YSYEKL. CDR3 sequence reads: CASSLGTGEDYGYTF.

The chain is built from TRBV20-1 and TRBJ2-7; TCRdb proposes TRBD1, but this gene call is untestable without DNA. Per the germline V gene, CDR1 is DFQATT and CDR2 is SNEGSKA (reference sequence). CDR3 size: 12 residues. The CDR3 spells CSATPSGGEQYF.

The chain employs TRBV27 and TRBJ1-2; TCRdb designates TRBD1, a call that cannot be tested without DNA. Germline V lookup: CDR1 MNHEY, CDR2 SMNVEV (reference sequence). The CDR3 is 13 residues long. This chain's CDR3 is CASSPGKNYGYTF.

The V call is TRBV12-3 or TRBV12-4, the J call TRBJ2-1. There are 11 residues in the CDR3. The CDR3 reads CASRRRAEQFF.

The chain links TRBV7-6 to TRBJ2-2. CDR1 is SGHVS and CDR2 is FNYEAQ in the germline V gene. The CDR3 runs to 15 residues. The CDR3 sequence: CASSLGVGNTGELFF. Based on the CDR3 plus reference TRBV7-6 and TRBJ2-2, the full variable domain is GAGVSQSPRYKVTKRGQDVALRCDPISGHVSLYWYRQALGQGPEFLTYFNYEAQQDKSGLPNDRFSAERPEGSISTLTIQRTEQRDSAMYRCASSLGVGNTGELFFGEGSRLTVL.

The rearrangement uses TRBV5-1 and TRBJ2-3; TCRdb picks TRBD1, but there is no DNA to check that call. CDR3 length equals 16 residues. CDR1 is SGHRS and CDR2 is YFSETQ in the germline V gene. The chain's CDR3 is CASSLGAGGAADTQYF.

The genes are TRBV9 and TRBJ2-1. The CDR3 covers 17 residues. The germline gives CDR1 SGDLS, CDR2 YYNGEE. CDR3 sequence: CASSAPRGLSSYNEQFF.

The V gene is TRBV7-2, the J gene TRBJ2-7; the TRBD2 assignment by TCRdb is unverifiable without DNA. This CDR3 contains 16 residues. Germline V gene sequence: CDR1 SGHTA, CDR2 FQGNSA. CDR3 residues: CASSASTSVSTYEQYF.

The V and J genes are TRBV15 and TRBJ2-1; TCRdb lists TRBD2, though no DNA is available to test this call. The CDR3 totals 17 residues. Germline V CDR1 and CDR2: LNHNV, YYDKDF (reference sequence). Here the CDR3 reads CATSRDRGEGRGNEQFF.

The gene calls are TRBV5-1 and TRBJ1-2. This CDR3 has 15 amino acids. The germline V gene has CDR1 SGHRS and CDR2 YFSETQ. CDR3: CASRSGDQLNYGYTF.